These 30 T cell receptor beta chains came from one sample sequenced in a study of CD8+ T cells in alopecia areata. In each case, RNA was isolated and then reverse transcribed into cDNA as the sequencing template. Method: immunoSEQ multiplex PCR; TCRdb's copy keeps in-frame clones and lacks some. The table has around 150,000 clones, 50% to 60% seen once. The sequenced material came from CD4+ T cells sorted from blood. Receptors originate from a human donor in good health.

This clone has a single count. The gene calls are TRBV2 and TRBJ1-1, with 9 positions matching TRBD1. After removal of 6 bases from V and 3 bases from J, the junction contained 2 bases not matched to a gene. This CDR3 has 13 residues. Per the germline V gene, CDR1 is SNHLY and CDR2 is FYNNEI. The CDR3 DNA sequence: TGTGCCAGCAGCGACAGGGGGTACACTGAAGCTTTCTTT. Amino acid sequence: CASSDRGYTEAFF.

V and J are TRBV7-2 and TRBJ2-3, with D uncertain. CDR1 SGHTA and CDR2 FQGNSA come from the germline V gene. CDR3 length equals 14 residues. V gave up 10 bases and J gave up 2 bases, with 16 bases separating them. The CDR3 protein is CATQPGRATDTQYF. CDR3 sequence (DNA): TGTGCCACGCAACCGGGTCGAGCCACAGATACGCAGTATTTT.

The chain's CDR3 is CASSQGTGTITQYF. The CDR3 coding sequence is TGCGCCAGCAGCCAAGGGACAGGGACAATTACGCAGTATTTT. The chain is built from TRBV4-1 and TRBJ2-3; 8 bases line up with TRBD1. Germline loops: CDR1 MGHRA, CDR2 YSYEKL. The CDR3 has 14 amino acids. V dropped 1 base and J dropped 8; count of bases not matched to a gene: 5.

This clone was seen more than once but under ten times. This chain joins TRBV29-1 and TRBJ2-1; tentatively, D is TRBD2 (7 bases). The CDR3 length is 14 residues. Looked up from germline, CDR1 is SQVTM and CDR2 is ANQGSEA. Trimming shortened V by 4 bases and J by 3 bases, and 13 bases separated the two germline ends. The CDR3 is CSVAEGGGYNEQFF. CDR3 in DNA: TGCAGCGTTGCTGAGGGGGGGGGCTACAATGAGCAGTTCTTC.

The J gene is TRBJ2-1, the V gene TRBV15; 7 bases align to TRBD2. The CDR3 runs 15 residues. V lost 1 base, J lost 6 bases, and 6 bases stayed unmatched. Germline assignment: CDR1 LNHNV and CDR2 YYDKDF (reference sequence). Here the CDR3 reads CATSRASGYGNEQFF. The CDR3 DNA sequence: TGTGCCACCAGCAGAGCTAGCGGCTATGGCAATGAGCAGTTCTTC. The entire variable domain, with the rest obtained from reference TRBV15 and TRBJ2-1, is as follows: DAMVIQNPRYQVTQFGKPVTLSCSQTLNHNVMYWYQQKSSQAPKLLFHYYDKDFNNEADTPDNFQSRRPNTSFCFLDIRSPGLGDTAMYLCATSRASGYGNEQFFGPGTRLTVL.

This clone was counted only a few times. The gene calls are TRBV28 and TRBJ1-2; 10 nucleotides align to TRBD1. CDR3 length equals 14 residues. Germline V lookup: CDR1 MDHEN, CDR2 SYDVKM. The junction had 6 bases not matched to a gene; V was cut back by 6 bases and J by 5 bases. The CDR3 loop reads CASRAGTGVYGYTF. CDR3 nucleotide sequence: TGTGCCAGCAGGGCCGGGACAGGGGTTTATGGCTACACCTTC.

The chain carries TRBV28 and TRBJ2-7; 7 nucleotides line up with TRBD2. Trimming at V came to 4 bases and at J to 4 bases, leaving 4 bases not matched to a gene. CDR1 is MDHEN and CDR2 is SYDVKM in the germline V gene. This CDR3 has 13 residues. The CDR3 DNA reads as TGTGCCAGCAGTTACGGACTAGATTACGAGCAGTACTTC. Encoded protein: CASSYGLDYEQYF.

The chain carries TRBV2 and TRBJ2-5; 7 bases agree with TRBD1. Germline assignment: CDR1 SNHLY and CDR2 FYNNEI. This CDR3 spans 13 amino acids. Trimming cost V 6 bases and J 7 bases; bases outside gene matches: 8. In DNA, the CDR3 is TGTGCCAGCAGAAAGCAACAGGGGTGGACCCAGTACTTC. Translating gives CASRKQQGWTQYF. The full variable domain, in which reference TRBV2 and TRBJ2-5 provide the parts outside the CDR3, is EPEVTQTPSHQVTQMGQEVILRCVPISNHLYFYWYRQILGQKVEFLVSFYNNEISEKSEIFDDQFSVERPDGSNFTLKIRSTKLEDSAMYFCASRKQQGWTQYFGPGTRLLVL.

V usage is TRBV30 and J usage is TRBJ1-1; D is unresolved. This CDR3 has 13 amino acids. V lost 2 bases, J lost 1 base, and 8 bases lay in between. Germline CDR1 is GTSNPN and CDR2 is SVGIG (reference sequence). The DNA for the CDR3 is TGTGCCTGGAGTAGAGGGCCGAACACTGAAGCTTTCTTT. Translating gives CAWSRGPNTEAFF.

V gene TRBV2 combines with J gene TRBJ2-2, with a tentative D call TRBD1 (6 bases). Between the trimmed V and J ends, which lost 6 bases and 6 bases, there was a span of 14 bases. CDR3 size: 14 residues. Germline V gives CDR1 SNHLY, CDR2 FYNNEI. The DNA of the CDR3 is TGTGCCAGCAGAGCGACAGGACTTTCCGGGGAGCTGTTTTTT. This encodes CASRATGLSGELFF.

V and J are TRBV30 and TRBJ1-2; D not certain. The germline V gene has CDR1 GTSNPN and CDR2 SVGIG (reference sequence). V dropped 2 bases and J dropped 4 bases, with 8 bases sitting between them. The CDR3 consists of 12 residues. CDR3 DNA sequence: TGTGCCTGGAGTAGGATCTCCTATGGCTACACCTTC. Protein product: CAWSRISYGYTF.

The count of this clone is one. V gene TRBV30 combines with J gene TRBJ1-5; D is uncertain. Trimming removed 2 bases from V and 4 bases from J, with 6 bases in between. The CDR3 has 12 amino acids. Looked up from germline, CDR1 is GTSNPN and CDR2 is SVGIG (reference sequence). Written as DNA, the CDR3 is TGTGCCTGGAGTCCGGGGAATCAGCCCCAGCATTTT. It translates to CAWSPGNQPQHF.

This chain uses TRBV27 with TRBJ2-5; D is possibly TRBD1 (7 bases). V was clipped by 5 bases and J by 5 bases, with 18 bases between them. Germline V gene lookup returns CDR1 MNHEY and CDR2 SMNVEV (reference sequence). The CDR3 totals 15 residues. The CDR3 loop is CASSPQTGRFETQYF. The CDR3 DNA is TGTGCCAGCAGTCCCCAGACAGGGAGGTTCGAGACCCAGTACTTC.

The J gene is TRBJ2-5, the V gene TRBV2; weak D call: TRBD1 (5 bases). CDR1 and CDR2 from the germline V gene are SNHLY and FYNNEI. The CDR3 is 14 residues long. V lost 7 bases and J lost 1, with 13 bases in between. The CDR3 protein is CASTKTDSQETQYF. DNA for the CDR3: TGTGCCAGCACGAAGACAGATTCCCAAGAGACCCAGTACTTC.

This clone was counted a single time. The V and J genes are TRBV29-1 and TRBJ1-3, with D uncertain. CDR1 SQVTM and CDR2 ANQGSEA come from the germline V gene. Trimming took off 4 bases at V and 0 bases at J, with 7 bases between the two ends. This CDR3 has 13 residues. CDR3 sequence: CSVAGSSGNTIYF. The CDR3 bases are TGCAGCGTTGCAGGCAGCTCTGGAAACACCATATATTTT.

The chain couples TRBV2 to TRBJ2-5, with 8 nucleotides matching TRBD2. The CDR3 sequence is 14 residues long. CDR1 SNHLY and CDR2 FYNNEI come from the germline V gene. V dropped 4 bases and J dropped 5; count of bases not matched to a gene: 6. DNA for the CDR3: TGTGCCAGCAGTGCCGGGAGGGCGGTGGAGACCCAGTACTTC. Translating gives CASSAGRAVETQYF.

A few counts support this clone. CDR3 sequence: CASSLVRFPYEQYF. The CDR3 DNA sequence: TGTGCCAGCAGCTTAGTTCGTTTCCCCTACGAGCAGTACTTC. The chain combines TRBV7-8 with TRBJ2-7; D unresolved. The CDR3 is made up of 14 amino acids. Germline V gene lookup returns CDR1 SGHVS and CDR2 FQNEAQ. The germline V and J ends were trimmed by 1 base and 2 bases, with 9 bases remaining between them.

This chain uses TRBV18 with TRBJ2-7; weak D call: TRBD2 (6 bases). Trimming took 3 bases from V and 2 from J, leaving 14 bases between them. This CDR3 is 15 amino acids long. Per germline, CDR1 KGHSH and CDR2 LQKENI. The CDR3 bases are TGTGCCAGCTCACCGGGAGGACGGGCGGCCTACGAGCAGTACTTC. Its translation: CASSPGGRAAYEQYF. Together with reference TRBV18 and TRBJ2-7, the CDR3 gives the full variable domain: NAGVMQNPRHLVRRRGQEARLRCSPMKGHSHVYWYRQLPEEGLKFMVYLQKENIIDESGMPKERFSAEFPKEGPSILRIQQVVRGDSAAYFCASSPGGRAAYEQYFGPGTRLTVT.

The gene calls are TRBV6-5 and TRBJ2-1; a possible D gene is TRBD1 (5 bases). V dropped 7 bases and J dropped 4 bases, with 17 bases sitting between them. Germline V lookup: CDR1 MNHEY, CDR2 SVGAGI. The CDR3 length is 15 residues. Here the CDR3 reads CASTSSRAGYNEQFF. CDR3 bases: TGTGCCAGCACCTCCTCCCGGGCAGGGTACAATGAGCAGTTCTTC.

Only a few counts were recorded for this clone. The chain has TRBV29-1 and TRBJ2-1; weak D call: TRBD1 (5 bases). V was shortened by 5 bases and J by 6 bases, with 20 bases between the two germline ends. CDR3 length: 15 amino acids. Germline V gene data show CDR1 as SQVTM and CDR2 as ANQGSEA. The CDR3 DNA is TGCAGCGTTAGGGAATGGGGCCCCCCTGGCAATGAGCAGTTCTTC. This gives the protein CSVREWGPPGNEQFF.

J is TRBJ2-3 and V is TRBV11-2, with D possibly matching TRBD2 (6 bases). With 5 bases removed from V and 4 bases from J, the gap between germline ends came to 13 bases. This CDR3 has 14 amino acids. Germline CDR1 and CDR2: SGHAT and FQNNGV. CDR3 region: CASSRLVRADTQYF. CDR3 DNA: TGTGCCAGCAGCCGACTAGTTAGGGCAGATACGCAGTATTTT.

This clone is a singleton in its sample. The V call is TRBV6-5, the J call TRBJ2-7; TRBD1 is a possible D gene (5 bases). Trimming removed 8 bases from V and 4 bases from J, with 12 bases in between. Germline V gene lookup returns CDR1 MNHEY and CDR2 SVGAGI. CDR3 length: 12 residues. The CDR3 DNA reads as TGTGCCAGCGGCCCTCGACAGTACGAGCAGTACTTC. This translates into CASGPRQYEQYF.

V is TRBV29-1 and J is TRBJ2-1, with D tentatively TRBD1 (5 bases). In germline, CDR1 is SQVTM, CDR2 ANQGSEA. The CDR3 runs 14 residues. The V gene lost 7 bases and the J gene lost 4 bases, with 17 bases spanning the gap. CDR3 nucleotides: TGCAGCGCCTCCGCTACCCAGGGTTACAATGAGCAGTTCTTC. This codes for CSASATQGYNEQFF.

V and J are TRBV7-9 and TRBJ2-3, with a weak D call TRBD2 (6 bases). Per the germline V gene, CDR1 is SEHNR and CDR2 is FQNEAQ (reference sequence). Trimming pared 2 bases from V and 13 bases from J, leaving 16 bases between. The CDR3 sequence is 13 residues long. CDR3 sequence (DNA): TGTGCCAGCAGCTTAAATCCCCGGCGGGAAGAGTATTTT. Amino acid sequence: CASSLNPRREEYF.

The chain uses TRBV5-1 and TRBJ2-3, with D unresolved. CDR3 length: 14 amino acids. CDR1 is SGHRS and CDR2 is YFSETQ in the germline V gene. The V gene lost 0 bases and the J gene lost 3 bases, with 8 bases spanning the gap. The CDR3 bases are TGCGCCAGCAGCTTGGCTCAGTTGACAGATACGCAGTATTTT. Its translation: CASSLAQLTDTQYF.

The chain has TRBV18 and TRBJ1-1, with 8 bases fitting TRBD1. CDR1 is KGHSH and CDR2 is LQKENI in the germline V gene. Trimming took 4 bases from V and 5 from J; bases not matched to a gene: 3. The CDR3 contains 13 residues. CDR3 sequence reads: CASSQWTGTEAFF. DNA of the CDR3: TGTGCCAGCTCACAATGGACAGGGACTGAAGCTTTCTTT.

This rearrangement joins TRBV9 to TRBJ2-3; D remains ambiguous. The CDR3 is 12 amino acids. V shed 7 bases and J shed 2 bases, with 8 bases lying between them. The germline CDR1 and CDR2 sequences are SGDLS and YYNGEE. CDR3 in amino acids: CASSPTTDTQYF. For the CDR3, the DNA is TGTGCCAGCTCTCCGACCACAGATACGCAGTATTTT.

The rearrangement joins TRBV4-1 to TRBJ2-7; D is possibly TRBD1 (6 bases). The CDR3 length is 15 residues. The V end lost 5 bases, the J end lost 4 bases, and 18 bases lay between the germline ends. Germline CDR1 is MGHRA and CDR2 is YSYEKL. In DNA, the CDR3 is TGCGCCAGCAGCGACCCCGCTCGGGACATGTACGAGCAGTACTTC. The encoded protein is CASSDPARDMYEQYF.

This chain links TRBV30 with TRBJ2-7; TRBD1 matches at 9 bases. There are 11 residues in the CDR3. Germline CDR1 is GTSNPN and CDR2 is SVGIG (reference sequence). J lost 12 bases, V lost 5 bases, and 8 bases had no gene match. The DNA of the CDR3 is TGTGCCTGGTCTACAGGGGGCCTAAGGTACTTC. It translates to CAWSTGGLRYF.

This clone has just a few counts. J is TRBJ2-1 and V is TRBV28; D is perhaps TRBD2 (7 bases). Between the trimmed V and J ends, which lost 10 bases and 6 bases, there was a span of 22 bases. This CDR3 comprises 15 residues. CDR1 is MDHEN and CDR2 is SYDVKM in the germline V gene. The CDR3 bases are TGTGCCACTAAAGGGGGGGGCAGAGGCTCCAATGAGCAGTTCTTC. Translation: CATKGGGRGSNEQFF.